This T cell receptor (beta chain) was sequenced in a study of blood T cell repertoires in COVID-19. Overall study: The United States, Italy and Spain were the sources of the acute and convalescent COVID-19 samples. Sources were T cells, B-cell-depleted T cells, or PBMCs; the material itself was cDNA or gDNA.

This clone has just one count. Germline CDR1 is SGHTA and CDR2 is FQGNSA. The CDR3 runs to 14 residues. V was cut by 1 base and J by 1 base, with 5 bases left in between. In the original processing: Estimated nucleated cell counts came from reference gene primer amplification. Only in-frame clones appear in the TCRdb table, and some are missing; sequencing was by immunoSEQ multiplex PCR. V, J and clone size are taken as reported in that table, and D and trimming were inferred from the DNA itself. The top ten clones hold roughly 2% of a sample with about 170,000 clones, more than 75% of them seen once.

This TCR was sampled from a man aged 45-60 years who had recovered from COVID-19. Source material: peripheral blood. The chain joins TRBV7-2 to TRBJ1-3; D gene unclear. The CDR3 bases are TGTGCCAGCAGCTTAGGGGCTTCTGGAAACACCATATATTTT. Its protein is CASSLGASGNTIYF.